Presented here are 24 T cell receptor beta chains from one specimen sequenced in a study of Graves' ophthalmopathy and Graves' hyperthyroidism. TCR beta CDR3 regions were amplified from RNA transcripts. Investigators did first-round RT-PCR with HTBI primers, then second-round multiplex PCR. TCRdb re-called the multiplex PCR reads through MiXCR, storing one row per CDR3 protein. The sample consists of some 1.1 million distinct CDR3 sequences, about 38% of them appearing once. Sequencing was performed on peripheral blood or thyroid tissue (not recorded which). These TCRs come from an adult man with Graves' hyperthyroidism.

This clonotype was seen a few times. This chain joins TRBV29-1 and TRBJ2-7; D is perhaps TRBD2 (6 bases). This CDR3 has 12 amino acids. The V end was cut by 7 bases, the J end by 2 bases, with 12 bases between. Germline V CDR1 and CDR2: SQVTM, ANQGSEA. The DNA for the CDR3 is TGCAGCGCTCAAACGGGGGCCTACGAGCAGTACTTC. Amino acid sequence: CSAQTGAYEQYF.

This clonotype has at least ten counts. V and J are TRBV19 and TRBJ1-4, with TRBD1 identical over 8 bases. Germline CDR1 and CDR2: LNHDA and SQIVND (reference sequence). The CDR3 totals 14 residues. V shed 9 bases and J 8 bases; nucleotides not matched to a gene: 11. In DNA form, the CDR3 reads TGTGCCAGCAGGACAGGGACGCGTTCGGAAAAACTGTTTTTT. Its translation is CASRTGTRSEKLFF.

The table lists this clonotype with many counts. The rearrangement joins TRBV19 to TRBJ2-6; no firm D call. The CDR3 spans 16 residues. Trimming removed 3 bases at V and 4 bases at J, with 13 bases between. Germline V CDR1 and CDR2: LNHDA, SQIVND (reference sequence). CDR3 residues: CASSISGFSGANVLTF. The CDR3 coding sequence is TGTGCCAGTAGTATCTCCGGGTTCTCCGGGGCCAACGTCCTGACTTTC. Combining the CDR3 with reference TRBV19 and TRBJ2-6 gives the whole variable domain DGGITQSPKYLFRKEGQNVTLSCEQNLNHDAMYWYRQDPGQGLRLIYYSQIVNDFQKGDIAEGYSVSREKKESFPLTVTSAQKNPTAFYLCASSISGFSGANVLTFGAGSRLTVL.

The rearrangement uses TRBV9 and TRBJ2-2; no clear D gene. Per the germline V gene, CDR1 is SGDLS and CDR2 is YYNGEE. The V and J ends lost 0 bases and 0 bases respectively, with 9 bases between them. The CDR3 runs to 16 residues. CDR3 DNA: TGTGCCAGCAGCGTAGTTACCCAGCCGAACACCGGGGAGCTGTTTTTT. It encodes CASSVVTQPNTGELFF.

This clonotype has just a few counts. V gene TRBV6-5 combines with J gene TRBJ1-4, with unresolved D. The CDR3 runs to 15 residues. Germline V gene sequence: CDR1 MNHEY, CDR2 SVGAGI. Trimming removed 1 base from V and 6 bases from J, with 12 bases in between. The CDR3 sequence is CASSYFDREDEKLFF. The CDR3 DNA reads TGTGCCAGCAGTTACTTCGACCGGGAGGATGAAAAACTGTTTTTT.

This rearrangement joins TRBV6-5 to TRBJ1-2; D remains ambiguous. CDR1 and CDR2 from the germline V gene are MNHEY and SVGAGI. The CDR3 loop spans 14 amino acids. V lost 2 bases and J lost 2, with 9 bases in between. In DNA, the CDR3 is TGTGCCAGCAGTTACCGTAGCCTCAACTATGGCTACACCTTC. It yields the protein CASSYRSLNYGYTF.

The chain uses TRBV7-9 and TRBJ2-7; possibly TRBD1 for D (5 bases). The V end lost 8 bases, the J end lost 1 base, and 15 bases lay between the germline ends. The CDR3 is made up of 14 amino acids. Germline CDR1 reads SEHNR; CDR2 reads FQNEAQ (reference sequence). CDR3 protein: CASRGGHQSYEQYF. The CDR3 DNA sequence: TGTGCCAGCCGTGGCGGACACCAGTCCTACGAGCAGTACTTC.

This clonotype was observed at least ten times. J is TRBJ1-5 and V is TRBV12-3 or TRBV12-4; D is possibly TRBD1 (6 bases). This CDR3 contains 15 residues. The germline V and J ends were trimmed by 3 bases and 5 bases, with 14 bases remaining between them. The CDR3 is CASSLDSVLDQPQHF. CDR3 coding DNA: TGTGCCAGCAGTTTGGACAGCGTACTAGATCAGCCCCAGCATTTT.

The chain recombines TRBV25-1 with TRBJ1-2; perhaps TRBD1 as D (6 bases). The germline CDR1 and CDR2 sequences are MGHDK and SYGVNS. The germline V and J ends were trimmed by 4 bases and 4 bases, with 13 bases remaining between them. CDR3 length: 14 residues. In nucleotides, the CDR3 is TGTGCCAGCAGTGCCCAACAGGGATCCTATGGCTACACCTTC. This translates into CASSAQQGSYGYTF.

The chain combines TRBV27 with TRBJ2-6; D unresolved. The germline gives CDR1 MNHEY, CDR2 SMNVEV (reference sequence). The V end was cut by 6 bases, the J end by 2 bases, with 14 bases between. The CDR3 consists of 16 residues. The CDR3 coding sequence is TGTGCCAGCAGCCCCTGGGCTACGGCTGGGGCCAACGTCCTGACTTTC. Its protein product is CASSPWATAGANVLTF. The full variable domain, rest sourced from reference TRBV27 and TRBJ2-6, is EAQVTQNPRYLITVTGKKLTVTCSQNMNHEYMSWYRQDPGLGLRQIYYSMNVEVTDKGDVPEGYKVSRKEKRNFPLILESPSPNQTSLYFCASSPWATAGANVLTFGAGSRLTVL.

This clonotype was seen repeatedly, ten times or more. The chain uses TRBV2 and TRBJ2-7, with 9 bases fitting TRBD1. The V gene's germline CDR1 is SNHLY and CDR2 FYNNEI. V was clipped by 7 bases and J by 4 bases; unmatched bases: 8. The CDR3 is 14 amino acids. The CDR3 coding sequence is TGTGCCAGCACTTACAGGGGGCGCTTATACGAGCAGTACTTC. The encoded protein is CASTYRGRLYEQYF.

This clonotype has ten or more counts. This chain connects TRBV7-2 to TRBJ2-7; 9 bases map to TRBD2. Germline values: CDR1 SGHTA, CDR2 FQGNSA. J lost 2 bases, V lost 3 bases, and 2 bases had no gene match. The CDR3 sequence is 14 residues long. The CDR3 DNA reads TGTGCCAGCAGCTTTGGCGGGAGGGCCTACGAGCAGTACTTC. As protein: CASSFGGRAYEQYF.

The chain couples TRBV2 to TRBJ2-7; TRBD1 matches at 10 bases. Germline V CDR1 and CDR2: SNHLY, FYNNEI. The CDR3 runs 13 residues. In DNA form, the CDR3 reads TGTGCTAGAGGGGACAGGGGTATTTACGAGCAGTACTTC. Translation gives CARGDRGIYEQYF.

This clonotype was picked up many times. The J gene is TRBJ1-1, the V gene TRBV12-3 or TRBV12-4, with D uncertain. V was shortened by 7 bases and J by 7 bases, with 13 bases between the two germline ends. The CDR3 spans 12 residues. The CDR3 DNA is TGTGCCAGCACCTACCCCAGAGGTGAAGCTTTCTTT. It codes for CASTYPRGEAFF.

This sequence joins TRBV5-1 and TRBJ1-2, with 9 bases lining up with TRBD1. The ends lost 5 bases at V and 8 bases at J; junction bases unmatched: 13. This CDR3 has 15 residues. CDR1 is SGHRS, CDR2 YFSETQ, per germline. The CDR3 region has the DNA TGCGCCAGCAGGCCTCCCTGGGGACAGGGCAACGGCTACACCTTC. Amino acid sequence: CASRPPWGQGNGYTF.

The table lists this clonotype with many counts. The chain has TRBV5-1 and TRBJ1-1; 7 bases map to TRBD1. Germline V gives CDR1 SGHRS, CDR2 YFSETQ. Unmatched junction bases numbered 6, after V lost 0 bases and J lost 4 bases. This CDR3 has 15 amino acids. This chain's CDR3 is CASSLGKRGLTEAFF. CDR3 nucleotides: TGCGCCAGCAGCTTGGGGAAGAGGGGGCTCACTGAAGCTTTCTTT.

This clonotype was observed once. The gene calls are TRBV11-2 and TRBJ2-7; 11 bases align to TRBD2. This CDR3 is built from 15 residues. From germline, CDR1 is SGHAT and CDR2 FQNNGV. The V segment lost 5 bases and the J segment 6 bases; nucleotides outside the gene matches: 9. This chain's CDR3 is CASSPGGLAVGEQYF. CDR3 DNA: TGTGCCAGCAGCCCGGGGGGACTAGCGGTTGGCGAGCAGTACTTC.

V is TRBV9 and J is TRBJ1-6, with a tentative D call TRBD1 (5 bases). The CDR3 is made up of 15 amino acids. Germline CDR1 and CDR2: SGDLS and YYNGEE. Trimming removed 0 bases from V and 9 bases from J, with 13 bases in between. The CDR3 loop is CASSVGGAGISPLHF. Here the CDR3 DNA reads TGTGCCAGCAGCGTAGGAGGGGCAGGGATTTCACCCCTCCACTTT.

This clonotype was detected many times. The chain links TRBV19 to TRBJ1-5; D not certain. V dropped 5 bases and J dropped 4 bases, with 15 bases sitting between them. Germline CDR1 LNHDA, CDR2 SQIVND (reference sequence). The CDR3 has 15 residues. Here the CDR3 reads CASSPVGQKNQPQHF. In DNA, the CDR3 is TGTGCCAGTAGTCCAGTCGGGCAGAAGAATCAGCCCCAGCATTTT.

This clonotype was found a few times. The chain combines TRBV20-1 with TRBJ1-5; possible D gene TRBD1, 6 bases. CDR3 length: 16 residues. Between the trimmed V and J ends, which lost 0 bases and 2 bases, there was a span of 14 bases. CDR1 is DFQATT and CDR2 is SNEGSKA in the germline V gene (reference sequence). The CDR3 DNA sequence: TGCAGTGCTAGAGACGACAGGTTTCGAGGCAATCAGCCCCAGCATTTT. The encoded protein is CSARDDRFRGNQPQHF.

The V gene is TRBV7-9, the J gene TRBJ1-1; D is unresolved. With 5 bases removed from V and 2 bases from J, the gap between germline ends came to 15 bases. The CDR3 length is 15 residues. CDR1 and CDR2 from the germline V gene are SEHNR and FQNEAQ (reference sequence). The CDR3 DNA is TGTGCCAGCAGCCAAAACCGGGCCCCAAACACTGAAGCTTTCTTT. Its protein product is CASSQNRAPNTEAFF. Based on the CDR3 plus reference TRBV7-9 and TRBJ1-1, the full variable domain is DTGVSQNPRHKITKRGQNVTFRCDPISEHNRLYWYRQTLGQGPEFLTYFQNEAQLEKSRLLSDRFSAERPKGSFSTLEIQRTEQGDSAMYLCASSQNRAPNTEAFFGQGTRLTVV.

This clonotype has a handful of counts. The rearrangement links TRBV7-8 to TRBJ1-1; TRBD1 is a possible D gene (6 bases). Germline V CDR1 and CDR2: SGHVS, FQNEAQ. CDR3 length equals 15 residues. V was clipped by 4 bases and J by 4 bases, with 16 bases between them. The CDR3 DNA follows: TGTGCCAGCAGCTCAGGGGTGGGGGGGAGCACTGAAGCTTTCTTT. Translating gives CASSSGVGGSTEAFF.

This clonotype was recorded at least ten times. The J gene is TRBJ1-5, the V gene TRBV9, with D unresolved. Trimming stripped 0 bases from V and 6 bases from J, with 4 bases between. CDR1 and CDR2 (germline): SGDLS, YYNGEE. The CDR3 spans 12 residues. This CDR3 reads CASSVEGQPQHF. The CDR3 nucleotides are TGTGCCAGCAGCGTAGAAGGTCAGCCCCAGCATTTT. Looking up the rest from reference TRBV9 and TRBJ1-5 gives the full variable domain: DSGVTQTPKHLITATGQRVTLRCSPRSGDLSVYWYQQSLDQGLQFLIQYYNGEERAKGNILERFSAQQFPDLHSELNLSSLELGDSALYFCASSVEGQPQHFGDGTRLSIL.

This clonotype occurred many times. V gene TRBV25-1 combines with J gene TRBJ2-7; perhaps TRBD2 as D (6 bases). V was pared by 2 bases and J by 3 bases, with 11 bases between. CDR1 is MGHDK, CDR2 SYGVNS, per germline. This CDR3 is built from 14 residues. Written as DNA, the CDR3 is TGTGCCAGCAGTGAACAGCGGGTGGGCTACGAGCAGTACTTC. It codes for CASSEQRVGYEQYF.